The 18 T cell receptor beta chains below were found in one sample sequenced in a study of blood T cell repertoires in COVID-19. Sequencing used immunoSEQ multiplex PCR; TCRdb keeps in-frame clones, though not all of them. The table shows approximately 69,000 clones, with 90% occurring only once. The sequencing input was peripheral blood. The receptors were gathered from a man aged 50 to 59 with acute or convalescent COVID-19.

V usage is TRBV28 and J usage is TRBJ1-2; possibly TRBD1 for D (6 bases). V lost 7 bases and J 8 bases, leaving 17 bases between the germline ends. Germline CDR1 and CDR2: MDHEN and SYDVKM. This CDR3 is built from 13 residues. CDR3 sequence: CASTIGQSRGYTF. The CDR3 nucleotides read TGTGCCAGCACCATAGGACAGAGTAGGGGCTACACCTTC.

The V and J genes are TRBV24-1 and TRBJ2-2; 8 bases map to TRBD2. Per germline, CDR1 KGHDR and CDR2 SFDVKD. The CDR3 runs to 16 residues. J gave up 3 bases and V 1 base, and 3 bases lay outside the gene matches. CDR3 bases: TGTGCCACCAGTGATTTACTGCGGGAGGACACCGGGGAGCTGTTTTTT. It translates to CATSDLLREDTGELFF.

The V and J genes are TRBV11-3 and TRBJ2-1, with 12 bases aligning to TRBD2. CDR3 length: 17 amino acids. Germline V gives CDR1 SGHNT, CDR2 YENEEA. Trimming at V came to 1 base and at J to 10 bases, leaving 11 bases not matched to a gene. Here the CDR3 reads CASSLGPRLAGVREQFF. The CDR3 nucleotides are TGTGCCAGCAGCTTAGGCCCCCGACTAGCGGGAGTAAGGGAGCAGTTCTTC.

A single count supports this clone. The chain employs TRBV30 and TRBJ1-1; D is unresolved. Deletions cut 7 bases from V and 4 bases from J, with 19 bases between. This CDR3 is 14 amino acids long. Germline V gives CDR1 GTSNPN, CDR2 SVGIG (reference sequence). The CDR3 loop reads CASDSGTGPTEAFF. The CDR3 bases are TGTGCCTCCGACTCGGGAACCGGGCCCACTGAAGCTTTCTTT.

The chain links TRBV6-1 to TRBJ2-5; maybe TRBD1 (6 bases). The CDR3 has 14 residues. V lost 3 bases, J lost 4 bases, and 12 bases lay in between. Looked up from germline, CDR1 is MNHNS and CDR2 is SASEGT. The CDR3 reads CASSDIPGAETQYF. The DNA of the CDR3 is TGTGCCAGCAGTGATATACCAGGGGCAGAGACCCAGTACTTC.

The genes are TRBV9 and TRBJ2-3; tentative D call: TRBD1 (5 bases). The CDR3 has 16 amino acids. Germline V gene data show CDR1 as SGDLS and CDR2 as YYNGEE. Trimming left V 3 bases short and J 2 bases short, with 16 bases between. CDR3 bases: TGTGCCAGCAGCGCATCCAGGGTCCCCCCCACAGATACGCAGTATTTT. As protein: CASSASRVPPTDTQYF.

Here the CDR3 DNA reads TGTGCCATCTCGCGGACTAAGGGTAATCAGCCCCAGCATTTT. It is translated as CAISRTKGNQPQHF. The chain is built from TRBV10-3 and TRBJ1-5; D is unresolved. CDR3 size: 14 residues. Germline CDR1 reads ENHRY; CDR2 reads SYGVKD. Trimming left V 8 bases short and J 4 bases short, with 15 bases between.

This chain links TRBV6-2 or TRBV6-3 with TRBJ2-5, with 7 bases that match TRBD1. CDR3 length: 16 amino acids. J lost 0 bases, V lost 6 bases, and 10 bases had no gene match. CDR1 is MNHEY and CDR2 is SVGEGT in the germline V gene. This CDR3 is CASSPWDRRNQETQYF. In DNA, the CDR3 is TGTGCCAGCAGCCCTTGGGACAGACGAAACCAAGAGACCCAGTACTTC.

V usage is TRBV30 and J usage is TRBJ2-1; 9 bases align to TRBD2. After removal of 0 bases from V and 7 bases from J, the junction contained 7 bases not matched to a gene. The CDR3 spans 15 residues. Germline V gene lookup returns CDR1 GTSNPN and CDR2 SVGIG (reference sequence). CDR3 in DNA: TGTGCCTGGAGTGTACCAGCGGGAGGCAAGAATGAGCAGTTCTTC. Its protein product is CAWSVPAGGKNEQFF. Variable domain in full (rest from reference TRBV30 and TRBJ2-1): SQTIHQWPATLVQPVGSPLSLECTVEGTSNPNLYWYRQAAGRGLQLLFYSVGIGQISSEVPQNLSASRPQDRQFILSSKKLLLSDSGFYLCAWSVPAGGKNEQFFGPGTRLTVL.

The gene calls are TRBV7-9 and TRBJ1-2; TRBD1 aligns across 7 bases. Trimming at V came to 4 bases and at J to 6 bases, leaving 5 bases not matched to a gene. The germline V gene has CDR1 SEHNR and CDR2 FQNEAQ (reference sequence). The CDR3 consists of 13 residues. As DNA, the CDR3 is TGTGCCAGCAGCTACGACAGGGCCCATGGCTACACCTTC. Amino acids: CASSYDRAHGYTF.

The genes are TRBV5-1 and TRBJ1-2; TRBD1 matches at 10 bases. The CDR3 contains 14 residues. Germline values: CDR1 SGHRS, CDR2 YFSETQ. Trimming at V came to 5 bases and at J to 6 bases, leaving 7 bases not matched to a gene. CDR3 in DNA: TGCGCCAGCAGTTGGGGGACAGGGGCCAATGGCTACACCTTC. It codes for CASSWGTGANGYTF.

This chain joins TRBV15 and TRBJ1-1; tentatively, D is TRBD1 (5 bases). From germline, CDR1 is LNHNV and CDR2 YYDKDF (reference sequence). The CDR3 has 13 amino acids. Deletions cut 0 bases from V and 5 bases from J, with 7 bases between. The DNA for the CDR3 is TGTGCCACCAGCAGAGAGGGGGGGACTGAAGCTTTCTTT. Its translation is CATSREGGTEAFF.

The V and J genes are TRBV11-2 and TRBJ2-1, with 7 nucleotides matching TRBD2. V lost 1 base, J lost 2 bases, and 14 bases stayed unmatched. The CDR3 totals 19 residues. Germline V gives CDR1 SGHAT, CDR2 FQNNGV. This chain's CDR3 is CASSLVPLLGGRTYNEQFF. CDR3 in DNA: TGTGCCAGCAGCTTAGTCCCCCTTCTGGGGGGGAGGACCTACAATGAGCAGTTCTTC.

This chain connects TRBV7-7 to TRBJ2-1; D is possibly TRBD2 (5 bases). Trimming left V 4 bases short and J 7 bases short, with 11 bases between. The CDR3 is 13 residues long. The germline gives CDR1 SSHAT, CDR2 FNYEAQ (reference sequence). The CDR3 is CASSSRTYNEQFF. The DNA for the CDR3 is TGTGCCAGCAGCTCCAGGACTTATAATGAGCAGTTCTTC.

The chain employs TRBV10-2 and TRBJ2-7; D may be TRBD1 (6 bases). V was pared by 5 bases and J by 3 bases, with 11 bases between. This CDR3 is 13 amino acids long. In germline, CDR1 is WSHSY, CDR2 SAAADI. CDR3 DNA sequence: TGCGCCAGCAGTACAGGGTCGGGCTACGAGCAGTACTTC. Its protein is CASSTGSGYEQYF.

This clone was detected only a few times. This sequence joins TRBV4-1 and TRBJ2-7, with 7 bases that match TRBD1. J lost 3 bases, V lost 3 bases, and 5 bases had no gene match. This CDR3 is built from 14 residues. The germline gives CDR1 MGHRA, CDR2 YSYEKL. The CDR3 region has the DNA TGCGCCAGCAGCCACCGGGACAGAGGCTACGAGCAGTACTTC. This sequence encodes CASSHRDRGYEQYF.

CDR3 sequence (DNA): TGTGCCTGGAGTCACCCGGGACTAGCGGCATATCGAACGCAGTATTTT. This encodes CAWSHPGLAAYRTQYF. This chain links TRBV30 with TRBJ2-3; TRBD2 matches 11 bases. This CDR3 spans 16 amino acids. The germline V gene encodes CDR1 GTSNPN and CDR2 SVGIG (reference sequence). V shed 2 bases, J shed 9 bases, and the junction held 13 bases outside the gene matches.

The chain joins TRBV19 to TRBJ1-6; 7 nucleotides agree with TRBD1. Germline V gene lookup returns CDR1 LNHDA and CDR2 SQIVND (reference sequence). V lost 5 bases and J lost 0; bases outside the gene matches: 4. The CDR3 length is 16 residues. The CDR3 DNA follows: TGTGCCAGTAGTCGGGGACAGAGCTCCTATAATTCACCCCTCCACTTT. Residues: CASSRGQSSYNSPLHF.